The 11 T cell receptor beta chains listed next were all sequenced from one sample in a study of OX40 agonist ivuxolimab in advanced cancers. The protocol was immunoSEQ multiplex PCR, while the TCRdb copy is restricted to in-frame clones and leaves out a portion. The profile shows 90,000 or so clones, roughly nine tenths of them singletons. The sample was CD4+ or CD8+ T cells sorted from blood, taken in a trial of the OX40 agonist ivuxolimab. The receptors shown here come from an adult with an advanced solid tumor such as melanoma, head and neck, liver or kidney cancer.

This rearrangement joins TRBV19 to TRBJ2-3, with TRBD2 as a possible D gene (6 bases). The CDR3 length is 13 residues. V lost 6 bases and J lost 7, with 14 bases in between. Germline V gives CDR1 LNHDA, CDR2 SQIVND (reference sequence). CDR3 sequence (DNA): TGTGCCAGTAGGAATTCCGGGAGCTATACGCAGTATTTT. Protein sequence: CASRNSGSYTQYF.

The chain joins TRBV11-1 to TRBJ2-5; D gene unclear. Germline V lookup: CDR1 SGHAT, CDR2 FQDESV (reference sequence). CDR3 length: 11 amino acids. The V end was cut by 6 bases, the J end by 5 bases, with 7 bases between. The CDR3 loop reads CASRYMETQYF. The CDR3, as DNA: TGTGCCAGCAGATATATGGAGACCCAGTACTTC.

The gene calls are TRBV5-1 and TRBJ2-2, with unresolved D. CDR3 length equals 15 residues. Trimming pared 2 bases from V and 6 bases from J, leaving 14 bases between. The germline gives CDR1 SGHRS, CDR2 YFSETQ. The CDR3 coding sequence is TGCGCCAGCAGCTTCCGGTGGGAAGGCCCCGGGGAGCTGTTTTTT. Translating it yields CASSFRWEGPGELFF.

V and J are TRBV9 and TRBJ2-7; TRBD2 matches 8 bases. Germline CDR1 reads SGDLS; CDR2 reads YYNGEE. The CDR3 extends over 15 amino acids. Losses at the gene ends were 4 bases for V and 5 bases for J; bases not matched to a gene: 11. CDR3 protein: CASSSYGGAPHEQYF. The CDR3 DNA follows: TGTGCCAGCAGCAGCTACGGGGGGGCTCCCCACGAGCAGTACTTC.

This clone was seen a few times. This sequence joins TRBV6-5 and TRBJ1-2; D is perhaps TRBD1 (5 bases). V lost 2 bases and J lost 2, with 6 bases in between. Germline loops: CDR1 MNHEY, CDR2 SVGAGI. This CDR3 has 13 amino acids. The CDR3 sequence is CASSYQGNYGYTF. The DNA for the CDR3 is TGTGCCAGCAGTTACCAGGGAAACTATGGCTACACCTTC.

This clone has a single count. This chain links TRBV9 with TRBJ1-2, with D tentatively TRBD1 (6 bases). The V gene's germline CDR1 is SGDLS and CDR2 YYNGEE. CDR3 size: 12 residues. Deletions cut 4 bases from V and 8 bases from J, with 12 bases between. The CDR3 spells CASSSQGWGYTF. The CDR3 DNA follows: TGTGCCAGCAGCTCACAGGGTTGGGGCTACACCTTC.

CDR3 residues: CASSPGEGPEAFF. CDR3 DNA: TGTGCCAGCAGTCCCGGGGAGGGGCCTGAAGCTTTCTTT. V and J are TRBV5-4 and TRBJ1-1; D may be TRBD1 (5 bases). Germline V lookup: CDR1 SGHNT, CDR2 YYREEE (reference sequence). There are 13 residues in the CDR3. V lost 5 bases and J 6 bases, leaving 14 bases between the germline ends.

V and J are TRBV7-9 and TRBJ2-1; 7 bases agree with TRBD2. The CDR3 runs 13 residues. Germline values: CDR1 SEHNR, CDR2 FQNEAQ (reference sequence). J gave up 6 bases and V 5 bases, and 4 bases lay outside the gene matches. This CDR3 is CASSLTSVNEQFF. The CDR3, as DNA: TGTGCCAGCAGCCTCACTAGCGTCAATGAGCAGTTCTTC.

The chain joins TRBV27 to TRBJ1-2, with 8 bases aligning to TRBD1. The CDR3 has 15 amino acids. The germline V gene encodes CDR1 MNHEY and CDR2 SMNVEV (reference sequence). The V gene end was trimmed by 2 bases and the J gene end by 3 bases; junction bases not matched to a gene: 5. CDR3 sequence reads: CASSLAGGLDYGYTF. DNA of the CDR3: TGTGCCAGCAGTTTAGCAGGGGGCCTTGACTATGGCTACACCTTC.

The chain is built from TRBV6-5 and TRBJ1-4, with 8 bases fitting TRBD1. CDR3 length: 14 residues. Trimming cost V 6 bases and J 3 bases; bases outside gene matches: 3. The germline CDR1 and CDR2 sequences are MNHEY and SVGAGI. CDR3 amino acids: CASSPRGPNEKLFF. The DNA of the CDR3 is TGTGCCAGCAGCCCCAGGGGGCCTAATGAAAAACTGTTTTTT.

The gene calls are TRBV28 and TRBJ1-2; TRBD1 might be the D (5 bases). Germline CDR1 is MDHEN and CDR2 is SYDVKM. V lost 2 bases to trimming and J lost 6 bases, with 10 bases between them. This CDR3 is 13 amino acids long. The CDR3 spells CASSLAGSDGYTF. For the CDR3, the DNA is TGTGCCAGCAGTTTAGCAGGGAGTGATGGCTACACCTTC.